Described below is a single T cell receptor beta chain sequence and its context. The same CDR3 is also encoded by other DNA sequences in this sample. In the source study's methods: Amplified reference gene primers provided the basis for estimating nucleated cell counts. Measured with immunoSEQ multiplex PCR; TCRdb has only the in-frame clones, and not every one. V and J calls and clone size are copied from that table; D and trimming were computed from the DNA. The data contain about 160,000 clones, approximately 81% of them seen just once; the ten biggest clones take up 5.6%. This entry comes from a study of blood T cell repertoires in COVID-19. Across the whole study: The cDNA or gDNA used as material had been derived from T cells, B-cell-depleted T cells, or PBMCs.

The CDR3 sequence is 13 residues long. Trimming stripped 3 bases from V and 2 bases from J, with 7 bases between. Everyone who took part was about 18 to 90 years old, and they came from 20 to 25 US areas. Sample: PBMCs or T cells enriched from blood (not recorded which). V usage is TRBV12-3 or TRBV12-4 and J usage is TRBJ1-1; D is unclear. This receptor was taken from a woman aged 40 to 50 with acute COVID-19. The CDR3 loop reads CASSFGRNTEAFF. CDR3 nucleotide sequence: TGTGCCAGCAGTTTTGGCAGAAACACTGAAGCTTTCTTT.